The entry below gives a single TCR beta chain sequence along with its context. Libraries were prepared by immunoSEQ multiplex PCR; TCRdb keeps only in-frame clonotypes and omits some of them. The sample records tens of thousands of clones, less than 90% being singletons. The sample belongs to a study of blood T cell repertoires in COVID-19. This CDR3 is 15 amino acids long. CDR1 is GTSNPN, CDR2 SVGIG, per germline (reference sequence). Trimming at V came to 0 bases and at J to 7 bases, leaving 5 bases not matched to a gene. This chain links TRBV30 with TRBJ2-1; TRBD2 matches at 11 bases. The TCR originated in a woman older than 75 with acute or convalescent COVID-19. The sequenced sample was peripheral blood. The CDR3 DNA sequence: TGTGCCTGGAGTGTACTAGCGGGAGAGAGGAATGAGCAGTTCTTC. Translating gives CAWSVLAGERNEQFF.